This paragraph covers one TCR beta chain sequence. The data belong to a study of CD8 T cells in Susac syndrome. Germline V gene data show CDR1 as LGHNA and CDR2 as YSLEER. CDR3 size: 14 residues. Trimming pared 4 bases from V and 8 bases from J, leaving 17 bases between. It was with random hexamers that roughly 0.45 to 1 ug RNA was reverse transcribed. TCRdb re-analysed the immunoSEQ multiplex PCR reads in MiXCR, keeping a single row per CDR3 protein. Among about 190,000 distinct CDR3 sequences listed, 85% to 95% were seen once. The chain combines TRBV4-3 with TRBJ1-1; TRBD1 might be the D (6 bases). The clonotype comes from a human donor in good health. The sequencing input was CD4+ T cells from PBMCs. DNA of the CDR3: TGCGCCAGCAGCCGCGCCAGGGGATACCTCGAAGCTTTCTTT. It encodes CASSRARGYLEAFF.